This TCR beta chain emerged from a study of T cell repertoires in cytomegalovirus infection (dated by TCRdb to the late 2010s). In the study overall: The HLA type of each donor mattered for the analysis, because public TCR beta signatures pointed to carriage of CMV infection along with the matching HLA type.

Sequencing was performed on an Illumina HiSeq 1500. The public reads were quality trimmed at Q25 with fastp and then assembled into clones with MiXCR by TCRdb, keeping productive beta chains. Here each entry gathers all rows of one CDR3 protein and keeps the most common genes and DNA. The sample data list approximately 500,000 distinct CDR3 sequences, and 26% of these were observed just once. The ten largest clones add up to about 12% of the sample. Relative to germline, V is 0 bases shorter and J is 4 bases shorter, with 18 bases between their ends. Taken from the germline V gene, the CDR1 and CDR2 loops are MGHRA and YSYEKL. The CDR3 starts with the cysteine, ends with the phenylalanine, and has 17 residues. The read is trimmed to its CDR3 DNA, 51 bases read in frame from base 1. Summary of the overall study and its limitations: In both this cohort and an independent roughly 350-donor cohort, the cumulative frequency of public TCR beta family members distinguished carriers of CMV infection plus the relevant HLA type. The ex vivo response was dominated by HLA-C-restricted CMV-specific TCR beta clonotypes, which also provided the single most frequent clonotype in two of eight donors.

Worth noting for this clonotype: Its binding antigen is unknown. Base-call qualities are not available, and no considerably larger clone is one nucleotide away.

This sequence was found in a human donor in good health (CMV status not recorded). Some clones in this sample may be carry-over from other donors' samples. The chain joins TRBV4-1 to TRBJ1-2, with no D gene named confidently. Sequencing used PBMCs. The DNA is as follows: TGCGCCAGCAGCCAAGATCCCACCCTCGACCGATTCTATGGCTACACCTTC. The translation is CASSQDPTLDRFYGYTF.